These T cell receptor beta chains were read from a single sample in a study of blood T cell repertoires in COVID-19. The protocol was immunoSEQ multiplex PCR, while the TCRdb copy is restricted to in-frame clones and leaves out a portion. Among almost 250,000 clones, 65% to 90% were seen once, and the ten largest hold approximately 9.6%. Sequencing input: PBMCs or T cells enriched from blood (not recorded which). Receptors were obtained from a woman in her 50s with acute COVID-19. Both conserved end residues are part of each CDR3. The D gene is left open where the match is weak. The listing skips clone size in some rows; elsewhere it reads once, few, many or a size class.

abundance	j_gene	d_gene	v_gene	CDR3aa	CDR3nt
NA	TRBJ1-6	NA	TRBV30	CAWRARRSFNSPLHF	TGTGCCTGGAGGGCCCGGAGGAGTTTTAATTCACCCCTCCACTTT
once	TRBJ2-5	TRBD1	TRBV10-2	CASSGAARDRQETQYF	TGCGCCAGCAGTGGGGCCGCCCGGGACAGACAAGAGACCCAGTACTTC
once	TRBJ1-5	NA	TRBV18	CASSHEWTVSNQPQHF	TGTGCCAGCTCACATGAATGGACAGTAAGCAATCAGCCCCAGCATTTT
once	TRBJ2-2	NA	TRBV7-6	CASSPQRHGHGNTGELFF	TGTGCCAGCAGCCCCCAGCGACACGGACATGGGAACACCGGGGAGCTGTTTTTT
NA	TRBJ2-2	NA	TRBV10-3	CAISEGQGKNTGELFF	TGTGCCATCAGTGAAGGTCAGGGCAAGAACACCGGGGAGCTGTTTTTT
NA	TRBJ2-1	TRBD2	TRBV9	CASSRPWVAGGMNEQFF	TGTGCCAGCAGCCGACCTTGGGTAGCGGGGGGGATGAATGAGCAGTTCTTC
NA	TRBJ1-2	TRBD1	TRBV29-1	CSVEAVTGSGYTF	TGCAGCGTTGAAGCAGTGACAGGGAGCGGCTACACCTTC
NA	TRBJ2-7	NA	TRBV21-1	CASTSRDRGRGSACYEQYF	TGTGCCAGCACCTCCCGGGACAGGGGACGGGGTTCCGCTTGCTACGAGCAGTACTTC
NA	TRBJ2-6	NA	TRBV7-2	CASSPPLGDFPVLTF	TGTGCCAGCAGCCCGCCCCTGGGAGATTTTCCCGTCCTGACTTTC
few	TRBJ1-5	TRBD1	TRBV27	CASSTGQGLVGSQPQHF	TGTGCCAGCAGTACGGGACAGGGTCTTGTAGGCAGTCAGCCCCAGCATTTT
NA	TRBJ1-6	NA	TRBV4-3	CASSESGSSYNSPLHF	TGCGCCAGCAGCGAAAGTGGGAGCTCCTATAATTCACCCCTCCACTTT
NA	TRBJ1-4	TRBD1	TRBV19	CASSMRQGDEKLFF	TGTGCCAGTAGTATGAGGCAGGGGGACGAAAAACTGTTTTTT
once	TRBJ1-2	TRBD1	TRBV19	CASSMKGDRVNGYTF	TGTGCCAGTAGTATGAAAGGGGACAGGGTGAATGGCTACACCTTC
once	TRBJ2-2	TRBD2	TRBV5-4	CASSRGTRSTGELFF	TGTGCCAGCAGCCGTGGGACTAGGAGTACCGGGGAGCTGTTTTTT
once	TRBJ2-2	TRBD1	TRBV7-2	CASSGGQGHGELFF	TGTGCCAGCAGCGGGGGACAGGGGCACGGGGAGCTGTTTTTT
NA	TRBJ1-4	TRBD1	TRBV19	CASRGQLATNEKLFF	TGTGCCAGTAGGGGACAGCTTGCAACTAATGAAAAACTGTTTTTT
NA	TRBJ2-1	TRBD2	TRBV3-1/TRBV3-2	CASRTSGGANEQFF	TGTGCCAGCAGGACTAGCGGGGGGGCCAATGAGCAGTTCTTC
NA	TRBJ2-2	NA	TRBV2	CATGGTGITTGELFF	TGTGCCACCGGTGGTACAGGGATTACCACCGGGGAGCTGTTTTTT
NA	TRBJ1-6	NA	TRBV15	CATSRDLPSNNSPLHF	TGTGCCACCAGCAGAGATCTACCGAGCAATAATTCACCCCTCCACTTT
NA	TRBJ1-2	NA	TRBV7-2	CASGLQGGYGYTF	TGTGCCAGCGGGTTACAGGGCGGCTATGGCTACACCTTC
NA	TRBJ1-5	NA	TRBV30	CAWSVTGASNQPQHF	TGTGCCTGGAGTGTAACCGGAGCTAGCAATCAGCCCCAGCATTTT
many	TRBJ2-1	TRBD1	TRBV5-5	CASSPGQFYNEQFF	TGTGCCAGCAGCCCGGGACAGTTTTACAATGAGCAGTTCTTC
NA	TRBJ2-1	TRBD2	TRBV27	CASSLFTSGGAHEQFF	TGTGCCAGCAGTTTGTTTACTAGCGGGGGGGCCCATGAGCAGTTCTTC
once	TRBJ1-2	NA	TRBV30	CAWSVGGNGYTF	TGTGCCTGGAGTGTTGGAGGGAATGGCTACACCTTC
NA	TRBJ2-3	NA	TRBV7-8	CASSLDGGPGTDTQYF	TGTGCCAGCAGCTTAGATGGAGGACCGGGGACAGATACGCAGTATTTT
few	TRBJ2-3	NA	TRBV19	CASSTPKNRQTSTDTQYF	TGTGCCAGTAGTACGCCAAAAAATCGACAGACTAGCACAGATACGCAGTATTTT
NA	TRBJ1-1	NA	TRBV11-2	CASSSTGQTEAFF	TGTGCCAGCAGCTCAACAGGGCAAACTGAAGCTTTCTTT
NA	TRBJ2-2	NA	TRBV7-8	CASSFWTSNTGELFF	TGTGCCAGCAGCTTTTGGACATCGAACACCGGGGAGCTGTTTTTT
once	TRBJ1-2	NA	TRBV4-1	CASSQGELNYGYTF	TGCGCCAGCAGCCAAGGAGAGTTAAACTATGGCTACACCTTC
NA	TRBJ1-1	NA	TRBV27	CASRDWTTEAFF	TGTGCCAGCAGGGACTGGACCACTGAAGCTTTCTTT
few	TRBJ2-3	TRBD2	TRBV4-3	CASSQGLGGSGADTQYF	TGCGCCAGCAGCCAAGGTTTGGGGGGGAGTGGCGCAGATACGCAGTATTTT
NA	TRBJ1-6	NA	TRBV3-1/TRBV3-2	CASSQPGQSLHF	TGTGCCAGCAGCCAACCGGGACAATCCCTCCACTTT
NA	TRBJ1-4	TRBD1	TRBV3-1/TRBV3-2	CASSQGTGNEKLFF	TGTGCCAGCAGCCAAGGGACAGGGAATGAAAAACTGTTTTTT
NA	TRBJ2-3	NA	TRBV9	CASSVDNRATDTQYF	TGTGCCAGCAGCGTAGATAACAGGGCCACAGATACGCAGTATTTT
once	TRBJ1-1	NA	TRBV6-5	CASREVWNTEAFF	TGTGCCAGCAGGGAGGTTTGGAACACTGAAGCTTTCTTT
NA	TRBJ1-5	TRBD1	TRBV7-2	CASRISQGVNQPQHF	TGTGCCAGCAGGATCTCTCAGGGGGTCAATCAGCCCCAGCATTTT
NA	TRBJ1-2	TRBD1	TRBV4-3	CASSRTQGNYGYTF	TGCGCCAGCAGCCGAACACAGGGGAACTATGGCTACACCTTC
once	TRBJ2-1	TRBD2	TRBV30	CAWRRTSGGPYNEQFF	TGTGCCTGGAGAAGGACTAGCGGGGGACCCTACAATGAGCAGTTCTTC
NA	TRBJ2-3	NA	TRBV19	CASKSTGVRTDTQYF	TGTGCCAGTAAAAGTACGGGGGTCCGCACAGATACGCAGTATTTT
few	TRBJ2-7	TRBD1	TRBV19	CASHTTGTGSPYEQYF	TGTGCCAGCCACACAACCGGGACAGGGTCTCCCTACGAGCAGTACTTC
NA	TRBJ1-2	NA	TRBV10-1	CASSAPRRGYGYTF	TGCGCCAGCAGTGCCCCACGAAGGGGGTATGGCTACACCTTC
few	TRBJ2-1	TRBD1	TRBV7-2	CASSSTGTGGYNEQFF	TGTGCCAGCAGTTCTACCGGGACAGGGGGATACAATGAGCAGTTCTTC
NA	TRBJ1-1	NA	TRBV7-2	CASSTRLGGTEAFF	TGTGCCAGCAGTACCCGACTGGGGGGCACTGAAGCTTTCTTT
NA	TRBJ1-1	NA	TRBV7-9	CASSLGGGNMNTEAFF	TGTGCCAGCAGCTTGGGAGGAGGGAACATGAACACTGAAGCTTTCTTT
NA	TRBJ1-4	TRBD1	TRBV5-4	CASSFGQGAVANEKLFF	TGTGCCAGCAGCTTCGGACAGGGGGCGGTGGCTAATGAAAAACTGTTTTTT
NA	TRBJ2-3	TRBD2	TRBV4-3	CASSPRGAGTDTQYF	TGCGCCAGCAGCCCGCGGGGGGCGGGGACAGATACGCAGTATTTT
NA	TRBJ1-2	NA	TRBV4-3	CASSPRPGVSDGYTF	TGCGCCAGCAGCCCACGGCCAGGGGTTAGTGATGGCTACACCTTC
few	TRBJ2-7	TRBD2	TRBV4-1	CASSPTSGYEQYF	TGCGCCAGCAGCCCGACTAGCGGTTACGAGCAGTACTTC
NA	TRBJ2-5	TRBD2	TRBV7-2	CASSRTSGGPRYF	TGTGCCAGCAGCAGGACTAGCGGGGGGCCCCGGTACTTC
once	TRBJ1-2	TRBD1	TRBV30	CAWNPTGTGGYTF	TGTGCCTGGAACCCGACAGGGACTGGCGGCTACACCTTC
NA	TRBJ1-1	NA	TRBV12-3/TRBV12-4	CASSAGPAFF	TGTGCCAGCAGCGCAGGGCCGGCTTTCTTT
NA	TRBJ1-5	TRBD1	TRBV27	CASSPGQGIQPQHF	TGTGCCAGCAGTCCGGGACAGGGGATTCAGCCCCAGCATTTT
NA	TRBJ2-3	NA	TRBV27	CASSLLTSTDTQYF	TGTGCCAGCAGTTTATTGACTAGCACAGATACGCAGTATTTT
NA	TRBJ1-2	TRBD1	TRBV5-8	CASSLGWGQHNGYTF	TGTGCCAGCAGCTTAGGCTGGGGACAGCATAATGGCTACACCTTC
NA	TRBJ1-5	TRBD1	TRBV6-5	CASSSGGQGQPQHF	TGTGCCAGCAGTTCCGGCGGACAGGGCCAGCCCCAGCATTTT
NA	TRBJ2-1	NA	TRBV7-2	CASSFGGQDEQFF	TGTGCCAGCAGCTTCGGGGGTCAGGATGAGCAGTTCTTC
once	TRBJ2-3	TRBD2	TRBV27	CASSTSSGGAADTQYF	TGTGCCAGCAGTACATCTAGCGGGGGGGCCGCAGATACGCAGTATTTT